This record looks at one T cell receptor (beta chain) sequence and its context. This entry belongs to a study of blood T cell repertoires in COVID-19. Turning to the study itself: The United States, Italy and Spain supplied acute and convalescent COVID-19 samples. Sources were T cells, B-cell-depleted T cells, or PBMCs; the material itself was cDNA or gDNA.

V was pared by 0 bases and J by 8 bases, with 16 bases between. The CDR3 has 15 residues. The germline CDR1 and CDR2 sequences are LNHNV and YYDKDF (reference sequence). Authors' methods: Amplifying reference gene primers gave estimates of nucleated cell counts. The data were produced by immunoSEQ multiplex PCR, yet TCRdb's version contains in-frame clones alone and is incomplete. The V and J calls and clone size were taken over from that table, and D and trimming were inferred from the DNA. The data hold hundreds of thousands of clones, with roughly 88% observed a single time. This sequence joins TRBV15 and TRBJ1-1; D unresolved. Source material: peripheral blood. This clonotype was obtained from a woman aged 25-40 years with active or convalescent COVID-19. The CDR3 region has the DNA TGTGCCACCAGCAGAGATAGAGGGATGGGCGGGGAAGCTTTCTTT. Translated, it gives CATSRDRGMGGEAFF.